The rows below give T cell receptor beta chains drawn from one sample of a study of blood T cell repertoires in COVID-19. Profiled with immunoSEQ multiplex PCR; TCRdb holds only in-frame clones, not every one. The data hold 85,000 to 90,000 clones, with 65% to 85% observed a single time. The specimen sequenced was peripheral blood. Source of these receptors: a man in his 70s with acute or convalescent COVID-19. CDR3s leave out the opening cysteine and the closing phenylalanine or tryptophan. Fields, in order: J gene, V gene, D gene, CDR3 protein. A D gene is named only where the DNA matches it firmly.

>TRBJ1-4|TRBV27|.
ASSFRRQPNEKLF
>TRBJ2-3|TRBV3-1/TRBV3-2|TRBD2
ASSPPAGDYFTDTQY
>TRBJ2-5|TRBV5-1|TRBD2
ASSRTSGARDSY
>TRBJ2-3|TRBV19|TRBD2
ASKRGANTDTQY
>TRBJ1-5|TRBV3-1/TRBV3-2|.
ASSQGGINQPQH
>TRBJ2-7|TRBV28|TRBD1
ASRGQGGSYEQY
>TRBJ1-5|TRBV2|.
ASSEAGYSQPQH
>TRBJ1-2|TRBV3-1/TRBV3-2|TRBD1
ASRRGQAGYT
>TRBJ2-5|TRBV5-1|TRBD1
ASSFGTDQETQY
>TRBJ1-4|TRBV28|TRBD1
ASSSNGQGWEKLF
>TRBJ2-1|TRBV24-1|TRBD1
ATRMTGEKDEQF
>TRBJ1-2|TRBV7-9|.
ASRGALRGYT
>TRBJ1-2|TRBV11-2|TRBD1
ASSLAQGGFHGYT
>TRBJ2-1|TRBV11-3|.
ASSSGSGNEQF
>TRBJ1-3|TRBV18|.
ASSPVLSSLSGNTIY
>TRBJ2-3|TRBV6-1|.
ASSAGGRGPTDTQY
>TRBJ2-3|TRBV2|TRBD2
ASSESGGLADTQY
>TRBJ1-2|TRBV5-1|TRBD1
ASRDGTGGNYGYT
>TRBJ1-5|TRBV4-1|TRBD1
ASSQGQGAASNQPQH
>TRBJ2-4|TRBV28|.
ASRPGDKNIQY
>TRBJ2-3|TRBV5-1|.
ASSTGDGSTDTQY
>TRBJ2-1|TRBV28|TRBD1
ASSSGQVYNEQF
>TRBJ1-6|TRBV7-9|.
ASSSTRGGNSPLH
>TRBJ1-3|TRBV24-1|.
ATSPSGPGNTIY
>TRBJ1-4|TRBV28|.
ASSRDATNEKLF
>TRBJ1-1|TRBV5-1|.
ASSLGGRSTEAF
>TRBJ2-7|TRBV7-2|.
ASSPRGSGEQY
>TRBJ2-1|TRBV2|TRBD1
ASRGQGPEQF
>TRBJ2-7|TRBV10-3|TRBD1
AIRPGQGDEQY
>TRBJ1-2|TRBV2|.
ASSDSGRSSYGYT